These T cell receptor beta chains were read from a single sample in a study of low-dose radiotherapy and immunotherapy resistance in tumors. TCRdb itself ran the reads through MiXCR, one entry per CDR3 protein. The sample carries 100,000 or so distinct CDR3 sequences, just under 9.5% recorded once. The sequences come from PBMCs, collected before treatment. These receptors came from a male donor with prostate cancer. Each CDR3 is given with its conserved first and last residue. The D gene is left open where the match is weak. Some rows mark clone size as missing; the rest say once, few, many or name a class of expanded clone.

TRBJ1-1	TRBV7-9	-	-	CASSLRGAGNTEAFF
TRBJ2-7	TRBV29-1	-	many	CSVEGDYEQYF
TRBJ2-7	TRBV5-1	-	many	CASSPTREMSYEQYF
TRBJ1-5	TRBV30	-	-	CAWARERGNQPQHF
TRBJ2-7	TRBV4-3	TRBD1	-	CASSQELGDRGYEQYF
TRBJ2-1	TRBV5-1	-	many	CASSPRGVEVHNEQFF
TRBJ2-7	TRBV28	-	many	CASSFGSLYYEQYF
TRBJ2-1	TRBV7-3	TRBD1	many	CASSFDRGQHNEQFF
TRBJ2-5	TRBV5-4	-	many	CASSLGGVAKETQYF
TRBJ1-6	TRBV6-8	-	many	CASSYTGTGDSPLHF
TRBJ2-1	TRBV6-2/TRBV6-3	TRBD2	many	CASSLYLAGVDNEQFF
TRBJ2-3	TRBV4-1	-	few	CASSQGRITDTQYF
TRBJ2-3	TRBV7-8	-	many	CASTLPSADTQYF
TRBJ2-6	TRBV28	-	many	CASSFLSAGKSSGANVLTF
TRBJ2-2	TRBV20-1	-	few	CSARVSGSGTGELFFFFF
TRBJ1-1	TRBV14	TRBD1	many	CASSRRTGGTNTEAFF
TRBJ2-2	TRBV27	-	many	CASSLSGATNTGELFF
TRBJ2-2	TRBV4-3	-	-	CASSQDWGLAGELFF
TRBJ2-1	TRBV28	-	many	CASNGPYEQFF
TRBJ1-4	TRBV20-1	-	many	CSAAASGGNEKLFF
TRBJ2-1	TRBV4-3	-	many	CASSQELGLWQFF
TRBJ2-2	TRBV13	TRBD2	medium-sized	CASSSKAASGNTGELFF
TRBJ2-1	TRBV7-8	TRBD2	many	CASSESGSHNEQFF
TRBJ2-3	TRBV30	-	few	CAWSVQRDTQYF
TRBJ2-3	TRBV29-1	-	many	CSVDPQSTDTQYF
TRBJ2-7	TRBV14	-	many	CASSQIGEQYF
TRBJ1-2	TRBV20-1	-	many	CSARVPPHNYGYTF
TRBJ2-1	TRBV4-1	TRBD2	many	CASSQTTTSGYNEQFF
TRBJ2-1	TRBV7-9	TRBD2	-	CASGTSGRSYNEQFF
TRBJ2-7	TRBV5-5	TRBD1	many	CASSPQTGSYEQYF
TRBJ1-1	TRBV7-9	-	many	CASSLSRVGEAFF
TRBJ2-7	TRBV11-2	TRBD2	many	CASSFRLADPYEQYF
TRBJ1-5	TRBV12-3/TRBV12-4	-	-	CASSPRHVRQPQHF
TRBJ2-1	TRBV30	TRBD2	many	CAWSSSGPNEQFF
TRBJ2-3	TRBV2	-	many	CASRWGTDTQYF
TRBJ1-4	TRBV4-3	TRBD1	many	CASSQEDRANEKLFF
TRBJ2-2	TRBV12-3/TRBV12-4	-	many	CASSLGFGRDGTGGELFF
TRBJ2-5	TRBV5-1	TRBD2	few	CASSLASGTQETQYF
TRBJ2-7	TRBV7-2	-	many	CASSLSYYEQYF
TRBJ1-1	TRBV6-6	-	many	CASSPLDTEAFF
TRBJ2-7	TRBV7-9	TRBD2	few	CASSLGTSGRSTYEQYF
TRBJ2-1	TRBV12-3/TRBV12-4	TRBD2	many	CASTPLAGGGNEQFF
TRBJ1-5	TRBV20-1	TRBD1	-	CSARITPGQGIGNQPQHF
TRBJ2-4	TRBV25-1	TRBD2	many	CASSEWAGVKNIQYF
TRBJ2-7	TRBV6-2/TRBV6-3	-	many	CASSYSVFEQYF
TRBJ2-1	TRBV30	TRBD2	many	CAWSGLVRNEQFF
TRBJ1-2	TRBV24-1	TRBD1	many	CATSDSQGAYGYTF
TRBJ1-1	TRBV20-1	-	many	CSASLEAEFSEAFF
TRBJ2-1	TRBV29-1	-	many	CSVDLRVEQFF
TRBJ1-2	TRBV12-3/TRBV12-4	TRBD1	many	CASSSRTGGIGYGYTF
TRBJ2-1	TRBV19	TRBD2	many	CASSTGLAAYNEQFF